There are a few counts of the clone carrying this T cell receptor (beta chain). Its antigen is still unknown. Looked up from germline, CDR1 is DFQATT and CDR2 is SNEGSKA (reference sequence). The trim removed 1 base at V and 4 bases at J, leaving 2 bases unmatched. The CDR3 consists of 13 residues. This record belongs to a study of early T cells in non-severe SARS-CoV-2 infection. About the study: Sequencing of bulk RNA from unsorted whole blood was done, without chain pairing.

The study's findings and limits: In VDJdb matching, anti-spike CD8 responses were favored while private and CD4 specificities went missing.

Unique molecular identifiers tagged individual cDNA molecules. TCRdb recomputed calls from the 5' RACE reads with MiXCR, one row per CDR3 protein. The profile shows more than 35,000 distinct CDR3 sequences, 5.5% to 7.5% of them singletons. This TCR was recovered from an adult who was a healthcare worker with PCR-confirmed SARS-CoV-2 infection or an uninfected control (not recorded which). The sequenced material came from whole blood. The rearrangement joins TRBV20-1 to TRBJ2-7; 9 bases map to TRBD2. CDR3 nucleotide sequence: TGCAGTGCTAGAGTAGCGGGAGTTTACGAGCAGTACTTC. Translating gives CSARVAGVYEQYF.